This note documents a single TCR beta chain sequence. Its cognate antigen is unknown. These data belong to a study of T cell responses to AZD1222 COVID-19 vaccine. As for the study in general: Whether given at about 4 or about 12 weeks, second doses were pooled.

Per the germline V gene, CDR1 is SGHVT and CDR2 is SQSDAQ. This CDR3 comprises 17 residues. V lost 5 bases, J lost 0 bases, and 8 bases stayed unmatched. Sequenced by immunoSEQ multiplex PCR; TCRdb stores in-frame clones only, minus some. Found here are over 130,000 clones, 85% to 90% of them singletons; the top ten hold 3% to 4.5%. Overall study results and limits: The donor cohort was predominantly white British with a female majority, and clonal diversity may have been underestimated. There were repertoire samples only from the period after the peak T cell response.

This TCR came from an adult in good health. The sample consisted of peripheral blood, taken on day 0 of AZD1222 vaccination. J is TRBJ2-3 and V is TRBV7-4; the match to TRBD2 covers 10 bases. CDR3 amino acids: CASSRSGRGYSTDTQYF. The DNA of the CDR3 is TGTGCCAGCAGCCGGAGCGGGAGGGGATATAGCACAGATACGCAGTATTTT.